The 18 T cell receptor beta chains given below trace back to one sample, sequenced in a study of breast tumors, draining lymph nodes, adjacent tissues. TCRdb reprocessed the multiplex PCR reads with MiXCR, giving one entry per CDR3 protein. This sample has fewer than 140,000 distinct CDR3 sequences; around 30% occur once, and the top ten carry approximately 5.4%. Samples came from axillary lymph nodes draining the breast cancer. The specimen sequenced was axillary lymph node tissue. These receptor sequences come from a female donor with breast cancer. Some clones in this sample may be carry-over from other donors' samples.

The sample holds many counts of this clonotype. The rearrangement links TRBV5-1 to TRBJ1-6; 8 nucleotides agree with TRBD1. Germline lookup yields CDR1 SGHRS and CDR2 YFSETQ. Losses at the gene ends were 4 bases for V and 10 bases for J; bases not matched to a gene: 7. The CDR3 runs to 14 residues. CDR3 nucleotides: TGCGCCAGCAGCACCGGACAGGGCGGATCACCCCTCCACTTT. Amino acid sequence: CASSTGQGGSPLHF.

This clonotype was observed many times. The gene calls are TRBV27 and TRBJ1-2, with D uncertain. The CDR3 has 13 residues. The germline V gene has CDR1 MNHEY and CDR2 SMNVEV (reference sequence). V was clipped by 3 bases and J by 3 bases, with 8 bases between them. The chain's CDR3 is CASSFFADYGYTF. The DNA of the CDR3 is TGTGCCAGCAGTTTTTTTGCCGACTATGGCTACACCTTC.

This clonotype was seen at least ten times. Given a much more abundant clone one base away, this may be a read error. The chain links TRBV20-1 to TRBJ2-7; TRBD2 aligns across 12 bases. V shed 5 bases and J 4 bases; nucleotides not matched to a gene: 9. This CDR3 region has 15 residues. Germline CDR1 DFQATT, CDR2 SNEGSKA (reference sequence). The CDR3 here is CSAWTSGNPPYEQYF. The DNA for the CDR3 is TGCAGTGCTTGGACTAGCGGGAACCCCCCTTACGAGCAGTACTTC.

This clonotype has just a few counts. The genes are TRBV5-1 and TRBJ2-7; tentatively, D is TRBD1 (7 bases). The V gene's germline CDR1 is SGHRS and CDR2 YFSETQ. Trimming removed 3 bases from V and 7 bases from J, with 23 bases in between. CDR3 length equals 16 residues. The DNA for the CDR3 is TGCGCCAGCAGCTGGGGGGTAAGACAGGGCGTGGAGGAGCAGTACTTC. Translated, it gives CASSWGVRQGVEEQYF.

In the case of this clonotype: A clone one base away is much larger, so this may be a read error. The rearrangement uses TRBV7-3 and TRBJ2-1; 9 bases are shared with TRBD1. CDR1 is SGHTA, CDR2 FQGTGA, per germline. The CDR3 spans 15 residues. J was trimmed by 3 bases and V by 5 bases; bases with no gene match: 5. This chain's CDR3 is CASSPPTGGYNEQFF. In nucleotides, the CDR3 is TGTGCCAGCAGCCCTCCGACAGGGGGCTACAATGAGCAGTTCTTC.

The V gene is TRBV7-9, the J gene TRBJ1-1; D is unclear. CDR3 length equals 18 residues. Trimming took 0 bases from V and 6 from J, leaving 23 bases between them. Germline lookup yields CDR1 SEHNR and CDR2 FQNEAQ (reference sequence). The CDR3 DNA reads as TGTGCCAGCAGCTTAGCGGGTTTCGACGGGCAAAGAAACCCTGAAGCTTTCTTT. It codes for CASSLAGFDGQRNPEAFF.

The V and J genes are TRBV5-8 and TRBJ1-2, with TRBD1 identical over 7 bases. Germline-derived CDR1 and CDR2 are SGHTS and YDEGEE. Trimming removed 2 bases from V and 3 bases from J; junction bases left unmatched: 7. The CDR3 is made up of 15 amino acids. The CDR3 region has the DNA TGTGCCAGCAGCTTCGGGACAGCATTCGACTATGGCTACACCTTC. This translates into CASSFGTAFDYGYTF.

This clonotype was seen at least ten times. The CDR3 protein is CASSLDGGRPTDTQYF. CDR3 DNA sequence: TGTGCCAGCAGCCTAGACGGCGGGAGGCCCACAGATACGCAGTATTTT. The chain couples TRBV4-2 to TRBJ2-3; TRBD2 matches at 8 bases. CDR3 size: 16 residues. Germline CDR1 LGHNA, CDR2 YNFKEQ. V lost 4 bases and J lost 2; bases outside the gene matches: 8.

This rearrangement joins TRBV5-1 to TRBJ2-3; D is unclear. CDR1 is SGHRS and CDR2 is YFSETQ in the germline V gene. The CDR3 spans 12 residues. V gave up 4 bases and J gave up 6 bases, with 9 bases separating them. CDR3 residues: CASSADLDTQYF. CDR3 nucleotides: TGCGCCAGCAGCGCGGACCTCGATACGCAGTATTTT.

This clonotype was found many times. The chain is built from TRBV7-6 and TRBJ2-6; 12 bases align to TRBD1. Looked up from germline, CDR1 is SGHVS and CDR2 is FNYEAQ. The ends lost 5 bases at V and 3 bases at J; junction bases unmatched: 5. CDR3 size: 17 residues. The CDR3 DNA reads as TGTGCCAGCAGCCGGGGACAGGGGGCTATTGGGGCCAACGTCCTGACTTTC. This gives the protein CASSRGQGAIGANVLTF.

This clonotype was picked up many times. The rearrangement links TRBV20-1 to TRBJ2-2, with D possibly TRBD2 on 5 matching bases. From germline, CDR1 is DFQATT and CDR2 SNEGSKA (reference sequence). The germline V and J ends were trimmed by 3 bases and 0 bases, with 8 bases remaining between them. The CDR3 runs 14 residues. The CDR3 protein is CSASRRSNTGELFF. The CDR3 DNA sequence: TGCAGTGCTAGCAGGAGGTCGAACACCGGGGAGCTGTTTTTT.

This clonotype came up many times. This chain connects TRBV24-1 to TRBJ2-5; D may be TRBD2 (6 bases). V was shortened by 3 bases and J by 4 bases, with 14 bases between the two germline ends. Germline V gives CDR1 KGHDR, CDR2 SFDVKD. This CDR3 has 15 residues. The CDR3 protein is CATSDSSGVRETQYF. The CDR3 DNA follows: TGTGCCACCAGTGATAGTTCGGGAGTCCGAGAGACCCAGTACTTC.

Notes on this clonotype: It may be a read error: a sequence one base away is much more abundant. The conserved closing phenylalanine or tryptophan is absent in this CDR3, likely reflecting a read error. The chain combines TRBV19 with TRBJ1-3, with D perhaps matching TRBD1 (6 bases). Per the germline V gene, CDR1 is LNHDA and CDR2 is SQIVND (reference sequence). The ends were cut back, 2 bases at V and 3 bases at J, with 14 bases in the middle. The CDR3 spans 16 residues. CDR3 residues: CASSIPPRGFGNTIYS. The CDR3 DNA sequence: TGTGCCAGTAGTATACCGCCCAGGGGCTTTGGAAACACCATATATTCT.

This clonotype has just a few counts. A much larger clone lies a single base off, so this may be a read error. The chain is built from TRBV5-4 and TRBJ1-2; the D gene is possibly TRBD1 (6 bases). The CDR3 is made up of 13 amino acids. Trimming removed 1 base from V and 4 bases from J, with 8 bases in between. Per the germline V gene, CDR1 is SGHNT and CDR2 is YYREEE (reference sequence). The CDR3 region is CASSLLGAYGYTF. CDR3 bases: TGTGCCAGCAGCTTGTTGGGGGCCTATGGCTACACCTTC.

The chain has TRBV7-2 and TRBJ2-5; TRBD2 matches at 7 bases. Trimming cost V 5 bases and J 9 bases; bases outside gene matches: 15. Looked up from germline, CDR1 is SGHTA and CDR2 is FQGNSA. This CDR3 has 15 amino acids. The CDR3 loop reads CASSLSVERGGAQYF. CDR3 DNA sequence: TGTGCCAGCAGCCTATCGGTCGAGCGGGGAGGGGCCCAGTACTTC.

This clonotype was observed many times. The chain links TRBV7-3 to TRBJ1-4; 8 nucleotides match TRBD1. This CDR3 comprises 13 residues. CDR1 and CDR2 (germline): SGHTA, FQGTGA. J gave up 8 bases and V 3 bases, and 2 bases lay outside the gene matches. The CDR3 loop reads CASSLGTGEKLFF. Here the CDR3 DNA reads TGTGCCAGCAGCTTGGGGACAGGCGAAAAACTGTTTTTT.

This clonotype was detected ten times or more. The chain is built from TRBV9 and TRBJ1-5, with a possible D match to TRBD1 (6 bases). The CDR3 loop spans 13 amino acids. The V end was cut by 2 bases, the J end by 5 bases, with 8 bases between. CDR1 and CDR2 (germline): SGDLS, YYNGEE. The CDR3 sequence: CASSVAGDQPQHF. In DNA form, the CDR3 reads TGTGCCAGCAGCGTGGCAGGGGATCAGCCCCAGCATTTT.

This clonotype was seen just once. The V call is TRBV20-1, the J call TRBJ1-4, with unresolved D. Per the germline V gene, CDR1 is DFQATT and CDR2 is SNEGSKA (reference sequence). The germline V and J ends were trimmed by 3 bases and 13 bases, with 21 bases remaining between them. This CDR3 has 14 amino acids. This CDR3 reads CSARLLGVDEGLFF. CDR3 bases: TGCAGTGCTAGGCTACTTGGGGTCGATGAAGGACTGTTTTTT.